This passage covers 3 T cell receptor beta chains from one sample sequenced in a study of T cell responses to AZD1222 COVID-19 vaccine. Clones were read by immunoSEQ multiplex PCR, and TCRdb kept only the in-frame ones, dropping some. The data hold about 170,000 clones, with roughly 89% observed a single time. This specimen consisted of peripheral blood, obtained on day 0 of AZD1222 vaccination. The receptors stem from an adult in good health.

This clone was seen only once. The rearrangement links TRBV3-1 (or the pseudogene TRBV3-2) to TRBJ1-2, with D unclear. Germline V lookup: CDR1 LGHDT, CDR2 YNNKEL (reference sequence). The CDR3 is made up of 13 amino acids. Trimming stripped 0 bases from V and 5 bases from J, with 7 bases between. CDR3 DNA sequence: TGTGCCAGCAGCCAAGATAACCGATATGGCTACACCTTC. Encoded protein: CASSQDNRYGYTF.

The rearrangement links TRBV30 to TRBJ1-5; 7 positions agree with TRBD1. Germline CDR1 is GTSNPN and CDR2 is SVGIG (reference sequence). CDR3 length equals 14 residues. V shed 3 bases and J 2 bases; nucleotides not matched to a gene: 4. Here the CDR3 reads CAWSLGQGNQPQHF. The CDR3 bases are TGTGCCTGGAGCCTCGGACAGGGCAATCAGCCCCAGCATTTT.

The V gene is TRBV6-5, the J gene TRBJ1-4; D unclear. Germline CDR1 MNHEY, CDR2 SVGAGI. This CDR3 region has 13 residues. Between the trimmed V and J ends, which lost 8 bases and 5 bases, there was a span of 12 bases. This CDR3 reads CASERVLNEKLFF. CDR3 nucleotide sequence: TGTGCCAGCGAGAGGGTACTCAATGAAAAACTGTTTTTT.